One and the same sample provided the 31 T cell receptor beta chains below, sequenced in a study of blood T cell repertoires in COVID-19. Repertoires were generated with immunoSEQ multiplex PCR, while TCRdb's copy carries only in-frame clones and drops some. Of about 200,000 clones in the sample, approximately 87% are singletons; the top ten hold 0.75% to 0.95%. The sequencing sample was made of peripheral blood. The receptors were sampled from an older woman with acute or convalescent COVID-19.

In this sample, this clone turned up once. The rearrangement uses TRBV28 and TRBJ2-7; possibly TRBD1 for D (6 bases). The CDR3 spans 15 residues. V lost 5 bases and J lost 3, with 17 bases in between. Germline CDR1 MDHEN, CDR2 SYDVKM. CDR3 in amino acids: CASSGPLGAGYEQYF. The CDR3 DNA follows: TGTGCCAGCAGTGGCCCTTTGGGGGCAGGCTACGAGCAGTACTTC.

This clone occurred a few times. The chain is built from TRBV10-1 and TRBJ1-3; TRBD1 agrees at 9 bases. There are 16 residues in the CDR3. Germline loops: CDR1 WNHNN, CDR2 SYGVQD (reference sequence). The trim removed 5 bases at V and 0 bases at J, leaving 5 bases unmatched. CDR3 in amino acids: CASSSGQGFSGNTIYF. The DNA of the CDR3 is TGCGCCAGCAGTTCGGGACAGGGTTTCTCTGGAAACACCATATATTTT.

The chain carries TRBV2 and TRBJ1-1; D remains unclear. The CDR3 extends over 14 amino acids. With 8 bases removed from V and 4 bases from J, the gap between germline ends came to 17 bases. Germline V gene data show CDR1 as SNHLY and CDR2 as FYNNEI. Written as DNA, the CDR3 is TGTGCCAGCTTTCTCCCCTCGGTTAGCACTGAAGCTTTCTTT. Protein sequence: CASFLPSVSTEAFF.

The V gene is TRBV5-4, the J gene TRBJ1-1, with unresolved D. The CDR3 loop spans 13 amino acids. The ends were cut back, 4 bases at V and 5 bases at J, with 12 bases in the middle. Germline CDR1 is SGHNT and CDR2 is YYREEE (reference sequence). The CDR3 bases are TGTGCCAGCAGCCCGGGTACGGGGACTGAAGCTTTCTTT. Protein sequence: CASSPGTGTEAFF.

The CDR3 DNA reads as TGTGCCACCAGCAGCGTAACTAGAAACTACAATGAGCAGTTCTTC. It specifies CATSSVTRNYNEQFF. The rearrangement links TRBV15 to TRBJ2-1; perhaps TRBD2 as D (5 bases). Between the trimmed V and J ends, which lost 3 bases and 3 bases, there was a span of 12 bases. Looked up from germline, CDR1 is LNHNV and CDR2 is YYDKDF (reference sequence). The CDR3 is 15 residues long.

The rearrangement joins TRBV14 to TRBJ2-7; the D is unclear. The germline gives CDR1 SGHDN, CDR2 FVKESK. The CDR3 sequence is 13 residues long. The ends were cut back, 1 base at V and 3 bases at J, with 7 bases in the middle. The CDR3 bases are TGTGCCAGCAGCCAAGTTCAAAACTACGAGCAGTACTTC. Protein sequence: CASSQVQNYEQYF.

The genes are TRBV4-1 and TRBJ2-7, with D tentatively TRBD2 (5 bases). Trimming removed 6 bases at V and 0 bases at J, with 18 bases between. CDR3 length: 16 residues. Germline V CDR1 and CDR2: MGHRA, YSYEKL. CDR3 protein: CASRLTDSYASYEQYF. The CDR3 coding sequence is TGCGCCAGCAGGCTTACGGACTCGTACGCCTCCTACGAGCAGTACTTC.

V and J are TRBV6-5 and TRBJ1-1, with D perhaps matching TRBD1 (5 bases). Trimming stripped 2 bases from V and 1 base from J, with 8 bases between. CDR3 size: 14 residues. The germline gives CDR1 MNHEY, CDR2 SVGAGI. CDR3 protein: CASSYRQGNTEAFF. The DNA for the CDR3 is TGTGCCAGCAGTTACCGCCAGGGGAACACTGAAGCTTTCTTT.

The rearrangement uses TRBV11-2 and TRBJ2-5; no clear D gene. With 3 bases removed from V and 4 bases from J, the gap between germline ends came to 9 bases. This CDR3 comprises 13 residues. Looked up from germline, CDR1 is SGHAT and CDR2 is FQNNGV. The CDR3 DNA reads TGTGCCAGCAGCTTGAGACTTGGAGAGACCCAGTACTTC. Its protein is CASSLRLGETQYF.

The V gene is TRBV7-9, the J gene TRBJ1-3; weak D call: TRBD1 (5 bases). Trimming shortened V by 4 bases and J by 0 bases, and 13 bases separated the two germline ends. The V gene's germline CDR1 is SEHNR and CDR2 FQNEAQ (reference sequence). CDR3 length: 16 amino acids. The CDR3 sequence is CASSSRGGSSGNTIYF. In nucleotides, the CDR3 is TGTGCCAGCAGCTCTCGCGGGGGGTCCTCTGGAAACACCATATATTTT.

The V call is TRBV7-9, the J call TRBJ2-1; 10 positions agree with TRBD1. V shed 4 bases, J shed 6 bases, and the junction held 6 bases outside the gene matches. The germline CDR1 and CDR2 sequences are SEHNR and FQNEAQ (reference sequence). This CDR3 comprises 15 residues. CDR3 bases: TGTGCCAGCAGCTCAGGGACAGGGGTAGGCAATGAGCAGTTCTTC. Amino acids: CASSSGTGVGNEQFF.

The V call is TRBV6-2 or TRBV6-3, the J call TRBJ2-2; 12 bases line up with TRBD1. The V gene's germline CDR1 is MNHEY and CDR2 SVGEGT. J was trimmed by 4 bases and V by 5 bases; bases with no gene match: 5. The CDR3 spans 16 residues. CDR3 region: CASSTGQGAITGELFF. The CDR3 coding sequence is TGTGCCAGCAGTACGGGACAGGGGGCTATCACCGGGGAGCTGTTTTTT.

This clone was found once. The CDR3 sequence: CSAGGGQINYGYTF. As DNA, the CDR3 is TGCAGCGCGGGCGGTGGACAGATTAACTATGGCTACACCTTC. V is TRBV29-1 and J is TRBJ1-2; D may be TRBD1 (6 bases). The CDR3 totals 14 residues. Germline V lookup: CDR1 SQVTM, CDR2 ANQGSEA. V was trimmed by 7 bases and J by 1 base, leaving 16 bases between them.

The chain has TRBV6-9 and TRBJ2-1, with D tentatively TRBD2 (5 bases). The CDR3 is 14 residues long. The germline gives CDR1 MNHGY, CDR2 SVAAGI. Between the trimmed V and J ends, which lost 2 bases and 5 bases, there was a span of 10 bases. The chain's CDR3 is CASSYRGRNNEQFF. As DNA, the CDR3 is TGTGCCAGCAGTTATAGAGGGCGAAACAATGAGCAGTTCTTC.

This chain uses TRBV5-4 with TRBJ2-3; 7 nucleotides match TRBD2. V was clipped by 0 bases and J by 0 bases; unmatched bases: 4. This CDR3 has 16 amino acids. Germline V gene lookup returns CDR1 SGHNT and CDR2 YYREEE (reference sequence). Here the CDR3 DNA reads TGTGCCAGCAGCTTGGTGGGGGGGACTAGCACAGATACGCAGTATTTT. As protein: CASSLVGGTSTDTQYF. Using reference TRBV5-4 and TRBJ2-3 for the parts outside the CDR3, the full variable domain is ETGVTQSPTHLIKTRGQQVTLRCSSQSGHNTVSWYQQALGQGPQFIFQYYREEENGRGNFPPRFSGLQFPNYSSELNVNALELDDSALYLCASSLVGGTSTDTQYFGPGTRLTVL.

The rearrangement uses TRBV6-6 and TRBJ2-7; D unresolved. Germline assignment: CDR1 MNHNY and CDR2 SVGAGI (reference sequence). This CDR3 is 13 amino acids long. V lost 4 bases and J 0 bases, leaving 7 bases between the germline ends. The CDR3 loop reads CASSSGRSYEQYF. As DNA, the CDR3 is TGTGCCAGCAGTTCGGGTCGCTCCTACGAGCAGTACTTC.

The chain links TRBV5-1 to TRBJ2-7; TRBD1 aligns across 10 bases. The V and J ends lost 1 base and 6 bases, in that order; junction bases with no gene match: 7. Germline V gene lookup returns CDR1 SGHRS and CDR2 YFSETQ. The CDR3 spans 15 residues. The CDR3, as DNA: TGCGCCAGCAGCTTGAGACAGGGGGCGCAAAGCGAGCAGTACTTC. Translation gives CASSLRQGAQSEQYF.

The chain employs TRBV20-1 and TRBJ1-5; 7 nucleotides agree with TRBD1. This CDR3 is 11 amino acids long. Germline CDR1 and CDR2: DFQATT and SNEGSKA (reference sequence). J was trimmed by 14 bases and V by 6 bases; bases with no gene match: 10. The DNA of the CDR3 is TGCAGTGCAGGGGGCGATTCAGGAGAGCATTTT. Its protein is CSAGGDSGEHF.

The rearrangement links TRBV5-1 to TRBJ2-4, with D possibly being TRBD1 (6 bases). Looked up from germline, CDR1 is SGHRS and CDR2 is YFSETQ. This CDR3 region has 16 residues. Trimming shortened V by 0 bases and J by 3 bases, and 13 bases separated the two germline ends. Written as DNA, the CDR3 is TGCGCCAGCAGCTTGGACGTTAGGGGGAACAAAAACATTCAGTACTTC. Protein product: CASSLDVRGNKNIQYF.

CDR3 amino acids: CASSQVLAGGPRFF. CDR3 coding DNA: TGTGCCAGCAGCCAAGTACTAGCGGGAGGGCCTCGGTTCTTC. The chain uses TRBV3-1 (or the pseudogene TRBV3-2) and TRBJ2-1; 13 bases fit TRBD2. V trimming: 1 base; J trimming: 15 bases; junction bases outside the gene matches: 6. This CDR3 is 14 amino acids long. CDR1 LGHDT and CDR2 YNNKEL come from the germline V gene (reference sequence).

The chain recombines TRBV6-2 or TRBV6-3 with TRBJ1-5; TRBD1 might be the D (5 bases). This CDR3 has 16 amino acids. From germline, CDR1 is MNHEY and CDR2 SVGEGT. V was shortened by 2 bases and J by 0 bases, with 11 bases between the two germline ends. CDR3 protein: CASSYADSYSNQPQHF. The CDR3 DNA reads TGTGCCAGCAGTTACGCCGACAGTTATAGCAATCAGCCCCAGCATTTT.

The rearrangement uses TRBV5-1 and TRBJ1-5, with 7 bases lining up with TRBD1. From germline, CDR1 is SGHRS and CDR2 YFSETQ. This CDR3 comprises 14 residues. Trimming removed 4 bases from V and 4 bases from J; junction bases left unmatched: 5. The chain's CDR3 is CASSEGTVNQPQHF. DNA of the CDR3: TGCGCCAGCAGCGAGGGGACAGTGAATCAGCCCCAGCATTTT.

On this clone: One end of the junction is discordant with germline, which a read error may explain. The chain links TRBV5-4 to TRBJ2-2; D might be TRBD2 (5 bases). In germline, CDR1 is SGHNT, CDR2 YYREEE (reference sequence). The CDR3 runs 14 residues. The CDR3 reads CASSLGGNPGELFF. Here the CDR3 DNA reads TGTGCCAGCAGCTTGGGAGGGAACCCCGGGGAGCTGTTTTTT.

This chain connects TRBV19 to TRBJ1-1; D might be TRBD1 (6 bases). The ends were cut back, 5 bases at V and 0 bases at J, with 7 bases in the middle. CDR1 is LNHDA and CDR2 is SQIVND in the germline V gene (reference sequence). This CDR3 contains 13 residues. The CDR3 region has the DNA TGTGCCAGTAGTCAGGGGCTGAACACTGAAGCTTTCTTT. Protein product: CASSQGLNTEAFF.

This clone occurred once. The J gene is TRBJ1-3, the V gene TRBV3-1 (or the pseudogene TRBV3-2); possible D gene TRBD1, 5 bases. V lost 0 bases and J 4 bases, leaving 10 bases between the germline ends. Germline V gene lookup returns CDR1 LGHDT and CDR2 YNNKEL (reference sequence). There are 15 residues in the CDR3. For the CDR3, the DNA is TGTGCCAGCAGCCAAGATAGCGGGGGAGGAAACACCATATATTTT. It codes for CASSQDSGGGNTIYF.

V gene TRBV7-3 combines with J gene TRBJ2-2, with TRBD1 as a possible D gene (5 bases). The germline gives CDR1 SGHTA, CDR2 FQGTGA. The length of the CDR3 is 16 residues. V dropped 4 bases and J dropped 0 bases, with 12 bases sitting between them. The CDR3 region has the DNA TGTGCCAGCAGCTCTGGACAAAGCGCGAACACCGGGGAGCTGTTTTTT. It is translated as CASSSGQSANTGELFF.

The V call is TRBV5-4, the J call TRBJ1-6; D is perhaps TRBD1 (6 bases). With 4 bases removed from V and 9 bases from J, the gap between germline ends came to 17 bases. There are 15 residues in the CDR3. The germline CDR1 and CDR2 sequences are SGHNT and YYREEE (reference sequence). The CDR3 sequence is CASSSNRVESSPLHF. The CDR3 DNA reads TGTGCCAGCAGCAGTAACAGGGTGGAGAGTTCACCCCTCCACTTT.

The chain joins TRBV6-5 to TRBJ2-7, with 11 nucleotides matching TRBD1. This CDR3 comprises 14 residues. CDR1 is MNHEY and CDR2 is SVGAGI in the germline V gene. Trimming removed 9 bases from V and 7 bases from J; junction bases left unmatched: 11. The CDR3 is CASRSGTGGWEQYF. The CDR3 DNA is TGTGCCAGTCGTTCCGGGACAGGGGGTTGGGAGCAGTACTTC.

The V call is TRBV9, the J call TRBJ1-3; D is possibly TRBD1 (5 bases). Germline V CDR1 and CDR2: SGDLS, YYNGEE. Trimming left V 0 bases short and J 0 bases short, with 10 bases between. This CDR3 contains 16 residues. The CDR3 coding sequence is TGTGCCAGCAGCGTAGCCCCCAGGGCCTCTGGAAACACCATATATTTT. Translation: CASSVAPRASGNTIYF.

The J gene is TRBJ2-3, the V gene TRBV10-3; unclear D gene. V lost 0 bases to trimming and J lost 6 bases, with 10 bases between them. The CDR3 sequence is 14 residues long. In germline, CDR1 is ENHRY, CDR2 SYGVKD. The CDR3 loop reads CAISESRNSDTQYF. CDR3 nucleotides: TGTGCCATCAGTGAGTCCCGAAATAGCGATACGCAGTATTTT.

The chain carries TRBV7-2 and TRBJ2-7; D perhaps matches TRBD1 (6 bases). The CDR3 loop spans 14 amino acids. Trimming took 5 bases from V and 0 from J, leaving 11 bases between them. Looked up from germline, CDR1 is SGHTA and CDR2 is FQGNSA. The CDR3 coding sequence is TGTGCCAGCAGCCCTCAGGGGAGCTCCTACGAGCAGTACTTC. Residues: CASSPQGSSYEQYF.